The 17 T cell receptor beta chains reported below all come from one sample, sequenced in a study of STAT5B mutations in CD4+ large granular lymphocyte leukemia. Repertoires were generated with immunoSEQ multiplex PCR, while TCRdb's copy carries only in-frame clones and drops some. The sample shows some 35,000 clones, about 70% of them seen only once. Sequenced material: CD4+ T cells from blood buffy coats. These receptors originate from a human donor in good health.

This chain uses TRBV6-5 with TRBJ2-2, with 9 bases aligning to TRBD1. V shed 5 bases and J 7 bases; nucleotides not matched to a gene: 8. Germline CDR1 is MNHEY and CDR2 is SVGAGI. This CDR3 comprises 15 residues. The CDR3 DNA reads TGTGCCAGCAGTAGGGGACAGGGCCGGGACGGGGAGCTGTTTTTT. This gives the protein CASSRGQGRDGELFF.

This clone was recorded a few times. The chain uses TRBV2 and TRBJ2-1; D is perhaps TRBD1 or TRBD2 (5 bases each). Deletions cut 8 bases from V and 12 bases from J, with 14 bases between. This CDR3 spans 11 amino acids. Looked up from germline, CDR1 is SNHLY and CDR2 is FYNNEI. CDR3 loop: CASSSRGLQFF. The CDR3 DNA reads TGTGCCAGCTCGAGCCGGGGCCTGCAGTTCTTC. The full variable domain, rest sourced from reference TRBV2 and TRBJ2-1, is EPEVTQTPSHQVTQMGQEVILRCVPISNHLYFYWYRQILGQKVEFLVSFYNNEISEKSEIFDDQFSVERPDGSNFTLKIRSTKLEDSAMYFCASSSRGLQFFGPGTRLTVL.

CDR3 region: CASSLVGGIGNYGYTF. CDR3 bases: TGTGCCAGCAGCTTAGTAGGGGGTATCGGTAACTATGGCTACACCTTC. This chain uses TRBV11-2 with TRBJ1-2; weak D call: TRBD1 (6 bases). The V end was cut by 1 base, the J end by 1 base, with 13 bases between. CDR1 is SGHAT, CDR2 FQNNGV, per germline. The length of the CDR3 is 16 residues.

The table lists this clone with a few counts. CDR3 amino acids: CASSYSSLQPQHF. CDR3 nucleotides: TGTGCCAGCAGTTACTCCTCCCTTCAGCCCCAGCATTTT. V is TRBV6-5 and J is TRBJ1-5; D call uncertain. The V gene lost 0 bases and the J gene lost 6 bases, with 6 bases spanning the gap. The CDR3 has 13 amino acids. Germline CDR1 reads MNHEY; CDR2 reads SVGAGI.

This chain uses TRBV2 with TRBJ1-1; 11 nucleotides agree with TRBD1. This CDR3 spans 15 amino acids. The germline CDR1 and CDR2 sequences are SNHLY and FYNNEI. The J segment lost 0 bases and the V segment lost 8 bases, leaving 5 bases of the junction unmatched. The DNA for the CDR3 is TGTGCCAGCTTACGGGACAGGGGGGTGAACACTGAAGCTTTCTTT. Its translation is CASLRDRGVNTEAFF.

The rearrangement uses TRBV6-6 and TRBJ2-7, with TRBD2 matching 10 bases. Per the germline V gene, CDR1 is MNHNY and CDR2 is SVGAGI (reference sequence). Unmatched junction bases numbered 7, after V lost 8 bases and J lost 3 bases. This CDR3 contains 14 residues. Here the CDR3 reads CASFSGTSDYEQYF. CDR3 DNA: TGTGCCAGCTTCTCCGGGACTAGCGACTACGAGCAGTACTTC.

This sequence joins TRBV11-3 and TRBJ2-1; 14 bases line up with TRBD2. The germline gives CDR1 SGHNT, CDR2 YENEEA. The CDR3 loop spans 16 amino acids. The junction had 7 bases not matched to a gene; V was cut back by 3 bases and J by 9 bases. In nucleotides, the CDR3 is TGTGCCAGCAGCTTGGGTGGGACTAGCGGGGGCCGTGAGCAGTTCTTC. Amino acids: CASSLGGTSGGREQFF. Filled out from reference TRBV11-3 and TRBJ2-1, the complete variable domain reads EAGVVQSPRYKIIEKKQPVAFWCNPISGHNTLYWYLQNLGQGPELLIRYENEEAVDDSQLPKDRFSAERLKGVDSTLKIQPAELGDSAVYLCASSLGGTSGGREQFFGPGTRLTVL.

The V and J genes are TRBV18 and TRBJ2-1; D assignment may be TRBD1 or TRBD2 (5 bases each). V dropped 3 bases and J dropped 4 bases, with 25 bases sitting between them. The CDR3 runs 19 residues. The germline CDR1 and CDR2 sequences are KGHSH and LQKENI. CDR3 DNA: TGTGCCAGCTCACCCAACCGGGACGGCATCGTCCCCCAATACAATGAGCAGTTCTTC. Encoded protein: CASSPNRDGIVPQYNEQFF.

The chain couples TRBV5-1 to TRBJ2-1, with D unresolved. This CDR3 region has 14 residues. V lost 0 bases, J lost 10 bases, and 14 bases lay in between. Germline lookup yields CDR1 SGHRS and CDR2 YFSETQ. The CDR3 DNA sequence: TGCGCCAGCAGCTTGGGGCTTCAACTCGGGGAGCAGTTCTTC. Its translation is CASSLGLQLGEQFF. Looking up the rest from reference TRBV5-1 and TRBJ2-1 gives the full variable domain: KAGVTQTPRYLIKTRGQQVTLSCSPISGHRSVSWYQQTPGQGLQFLFEYFSETQRNKGNFPGRFSGRQFSNSRSEMNVSTLELGDSALYLCASSLGLQLGEQFFGPGTRLTVL.

This clone was observed a few times. V gene TRBV19 combines with J gene TRBJ1-5; D unclear. The CDR3 extends over 12 amino acids. CDR1 is LNHDA and CDR2 is SQIVND in the germline V gene (reference sequence). V lost 6 bases and J 5 bases, leaving 8 bases between the germline ends. This CDR3 is CASRTVDQPQHF. DNA of the CDR3: TGTGCCAGTAGAACGGTTGATCAGCCCCAGCATTTT. The full variable domain, in which reference TRBV19 and TRBJ1-5 provide the parts outside the CDR3, is DGGITQSPKYLFRKEGQNVTLSCEQNLNHDAMYWYRQDPGQGLRLIYYSQIVNDFQKGDIAEGYSVSREKKESFPLTVTSAQKNPTAFYLCASRTVDQPQHFGDGTRLSIL.

Here the CDR3 reads CASSYSGGSRTGELFF. CDR3 sequence (DNA): TGTGCCAGCAGTTACTCGGGCGGGAGTAGGACCGGGGAGCTGTTTTTT. The chain uses TRBV6-6 and TRBJ2-2; TRBD2 aligns across 7 bases. Germline values: CDR1 MNHNY, CDR2 SVGAGI (reference sequence). With 0 bases clipped from V and 5 bases from J, the junction kept 6 bases outside the gene matches. The CDR3 length is 16 residues.

This chain links TRBV11-2 with TRBJ1-1; 9 bases match TRBD1. This CDR3 region has 14 residues. Germline CDR1 SGHAT, CDR2 FQNNGV. V shed 5 bases and J 1 base; nucleotides not matched to a gene: 2. Here the CDR3 DNA reads TGTGCCAGCAGCGCGGGACAGGGGAACACTGAAGCTTTCTTT. Translating gives CASSAGQGNTEAFF.

This clone was detected only a few times. The V and J genes are TRBV29-1 and TRBJ1-1, with D possibly TRBD1 on 5 matching bases. CDR1 is SQVTM and CDR2 is ANQGSEA in the germline V gene. With 8 bases removed from V and 0 bases from J, the gap between germline ends came to 13 bases. The CDR3 extends over 13 amino acids. The chain's CDR3 is CSYLRELNTEAFF. The DNA for the CDR3 is TGCAGCTATCTCAGGGAGTTGAACACTGAAGCTTTCTTT. Variable domain in full (rest from reference TRBV29-1 and TRBJ1-1): SAVISQKPSRDICQRGTSLTIQCQVDSQVTMMFWYRQQPGQSLTLIATANQGSEATYESGFVIDKFPISRPNLTFSTLTVSNMSPEDSSIYLCSYLRELNTEAFFGQGTRLTVV.

DNA for the CDR3: TGTGCCAGCAGTTATGCCCCGGGGGACACTGAAGCTTTCTTT. Encoded protein: CASSYAPGDTEAFF. This chain joins TRBV6-5 and TRBJ1-1, with a weak D call TRBD1 (5 bases). The V and J ends lost 3 bases and 3 bases respectively, with 11 bases between them. The CDR3 loop spans 14 amino acids. The germline gives CDR1 MNHEY, CDR2 SVGAGI.

The V call is TRBV27, the J call TRBJ1-1, with 9 bases aligning to TRBD1. Trimming took 2 bases from V and 1 from J; bases not matched to a gene: 8. CDR1 is MNHEY and CDR2 is SMNVEV in the germline V gene (reference sequence). The CDR3 length is 17 residues. CDR3 loop: CASSLRRTGATNTEAFF. CDR3 coding DNA: TGTGCCAGCAGTTTAAGGAGGACAGGGGCGACGAACACTGAAGCTTTCTTT.

This clone was seen more than once but under ten times. The V and J genes are TRBV2 and TRBJ1-5; 7 bases are shared with TRBD1. This CDR3 spans 13 amino acids. J was trimmed by 5 bases and V by 7 bases; bases with no gene match: 5. In germline, CDR1 is SNHLY, CDR2 FYNNEI. The CDR3 protein is CASTRDRDQPQHF. In nucleotides, the CDR3 is TGTGCCAGCACCCGTGACAGGGATCAGCCCCAGCATTTT.

This chain joins TRBV2 and TRBJ2-2; 12 nucleotides agree with TRBD2. The CDR3 has 15 amino acids. The germline V gene has CDR1 SNHLY and CDR2 FYNNEI. Trimming removed 5 bases from V and 5 bases from J; junction bases left unmatched: 3. In nucleotides, the CDR3 is TGTGCCAGCAGTCAGACTAGCGGGAGAACCGGGGAGCTGTTTTTT. Translation gives CASSQTSGRTGELFF.